The present entry profiles one T cell receptor (beta chain) with its context. This specimen comes from a study of blood T cell repertoires in COVID-19. Per the original methods: From reference gene primer amplification, estimates of nucleated cell counts were derived. TCRdb's copy holds only in-frame clones and misses some; the assay was immunoSEQ multiplex PCR. Clone size and the V and J calls come from that table; the DNA yielded D and trimming. The table includes 190,000 or so clones, about 91% detected once. Germline-derived CDR1 and CDR2 are SGHRS and YFSETQ. This CDR3 contains 14 residues. Trimming stripped 0 bases from V and 3 bases from J, with 9 bases between.

J is TRBJ2-5 and V is TRBV5-1; D is unclear. The TCR sequence derives from a woman aged 25 to 39 with acute or convalescent COVID-19. Sample: peripheral blood. CDR3 sequence (DNA): TGCGCCAGCAGCTTGGCCTTGGCAGAAGAGACCCAGTACTTC. Translation: CASSLALAEETQYF.